These 25 T cell receptor beta chains were sequenced from one sample in a study of molecular identifiers for immune sequencing clone quantification. TCRdb reprocessed the PCR reads via MiXCR and lists one record per CDR3 protein. In the table there are nearly 20,000 distinct CDR3 sequences, roughly 20% of which are singletons. Sequenced sample: naive CD8+ T cells from blood, with Jurkat cell RNA spiked in. The sample's subset: FACS-sorted CD8+CD4-CCR7+CD45RA+ naive T cells. These receptor sequences come from a human donor in good health. Some libraries in this study had Jurkat cell RNA spiked in.

This clonotype was recorded many times. The CDR3 bases are TGTGCCAGCAGTGTGCAGGGGGTTTACTCTGGGGCCAACGTCCTGACTTTC. Residues: CASSVQGVYSGANVLTF. The chain carries TRBV25-1 and TRBJ2-6, with 7 bases lining up with TRBD1. Unmatched junction bases numbered 6, after V lost 4 bases and J lost 0 bases. Germline assignment: CDR1 MGHDK and CDR2 SYGVNS. CDR3 length: 17 residues.

Sample share makes this clonotype medium-sized. This chain connects TRBV4-3 to TRBJ2-7; TRBD1 is a possible D gene (6 bases). Trimming left V 0 bases short and J 7 bases short, with 13 bases between. This CDR3 has 14 residues. Germline V gene lookup returns CDR1 LGHNA and CDR2 YSLEER. The CDR3, as DNA: TGCGCCAGCAGCCAAGATTTGATGCAGGGGGAGCAGTACTTC. Translation: CASSQDLMQGEQYF.

This clonotype was recorded at least ten times. J is TRBJ2-1 and V is TRBV7-6; D is uncertain. Germline assignment: CDR1 SGHVS and CDR2 FNYEAQ. The CDR3 consists of 12 residues. V gave up 3 bases and J gave up 10 bases, with 10 bases separating them. The CDR3 DNA reads TGTGCCAGCAGCTTTCTGCGGCAAGAGCAGTTCTTC. Its translation: CASSFLRQEQFF.

This clonotype was seen repeatedly, ten times or more. This chain links TRBV4-3 with TRBJ1-6; possible D gene TRBD1, 5 bases. The CDR3 covers 15 residues. Trimming removed 0 bases from V and 7 bases from J, with 10 bases in between. Germline-derived CDR1 and CDR2 are LGHNA and YSLEER. The CDR3 here is CASSQEYDSNSPLHF. CDR3 DNA: TGCGCCAGCAGCCAAGAATACGACAGCAATTCACCCCTCCACTTT.

The chain is built from TRBV5-4 and TRBJ2-7; a possible D gene is TRBD2 (5 bases). The CDR3 covers 13 residues. The V end was cut by 0 bases, the J end by 4 bases, with 8 bases between. Germline V gene data show CDR1 as SGHNT and CDR2 as YYREEE (reference sequence). This chain's CDR3 is CASSLAEGYEQYF. DNA of the CDR3: TGTGCCAGCAGCTTGGCCGAGGGTTACGAGCAGTACTTC.

This clonotype was seen at least ten times. V and J are TRBV29-1 and TRBJ1-1, with 9 bases identical to TRBD1. Trimming cost V 4 bases and J 4 bases; bases outside gene matches: 7. CDR1 and CDR2 from the germline V gene are SQVTM and ANQGSEA. The CDR3 spans 14 residues. The chain's CDR3 is CSVAGQGWSTEAFF. As DNA, the CDR3 is TGCAGCGTTGCGGGACAGGGTTGGAGCACTGAAGCTTTCTTT.

This clonotype was seen repeatedly, ten times or more. The V gene is TRBV7-9, the J gene TRBJ2-7, with TRBD2 matching over 7 bases. Trimming at V came to 8 bases and at J to 5 bases, leaving 6 bases not matched to a gene. CDR3 length: 12 amino acids. Germline loops: CDR1 SEHNR, CDR2 FQNEAQ (reference sequence). The CDR3: CASRRGRDEQYF. CDR3 sequence (DNA): TGTGCCAGCCGCCGGGGGAGGGACGAGCAGTACTTC. Supplemented by reference TRBV7-9 and TRBJ2-7, the full variable domain reads DTGVSQNPRHKITKRGQNVTFRCDPISEHNRLYWYRQTLGQGPEFLTYFQNEAQLEKSRLLSDRFSAERPKGSFSTLEIQRTEQGDSAMYLCASRRGRDEQYFGPGTRLTVT.

This clonotype has a single count. Since a much larger clone is just one base distant, this may be a read error. The V gene is TRBV29-1, the J gene TRBJ2-7; a possible D gene is TRBD1 (6 bases). The germline CDR1 and CDR2 sequences are SQVTM and ANQGSEA. The CDR3 runs to 16 residues. The CDR3 protein is CSIEEPRDTAPYEQYF. In DNA, the CDR3 is TGCAGCATTGAGGAACCCCGGGACACCGCTCCCTACGAGCAGTACTTC.

This clonotype was observed at least ten times. The chain combines TRBV12-3 or TRBV12-4 with TRBJ2-1; 11 bases are a match to TRBD2. With 5 bases clipped from V and 5 bases from J, the junction kept 11 bases outside the gene matches. The CDR3 is 17 residues long. In nucleotides, the CDR3 is TGTGCCAGCAGTCAGGGGAGAGTGGGACTAGCGGACAATGAGCAGTTCTTC. Its protein is CASSQGRVGLADNEQFF.

This clonotype occurred many times. The chain recombines TRBV12-3 or TRBV12-4 with TRBJ1-5, with D possibly TRBD1 on 5 matching bases. The CDR3 sequence is 15 residues long. V lost 3 bases and J lost 0, with 9 bases in between. CDR3 in amino acids: CASSFGAGSNQPQHF. The CDR3 DNA follows: TGTGCCAGCAGTTTTGGGGCAGGTAGCAATCAGCCCCAGCATTTT.

This clonotype has just a few counts. The V and J genes are TRBV4-1 and TRBJ2-7; D is perhaps TRBD1 (5 bases). This CDR3 has 14 amino acids. V was cut by 1 base and J by 1 base, with 8 bases left in between. Germline CDR1 and CDR2: MGHRA and YSYEKL. The CDR3, as DNA: TGCGCCAGCAGCCAAGGCGGACAATCCTACGAGCAGTACTTC. Amino acid sequence: CASSQGGQSYEQYF.

This clonotype was counted many times. The rearrangement uses TRBV4-2 and TRBJ2-3; D gene unclear. Trimming took off 2 bases at V and 1 base at J, with 16 bases between the two ends. CDR3 length equals 17 residues. Germline V gives CDR1 LGHNA, CDR2 YNFKEQ. The CDR3 here is CASSQPHPGWGTDTQYF. CDR3 in DNA: TGTGCCAGCAGCCAACCTCACCCCGGGTGGGGCACAGATACGCAGTATTTT.

The chain has TRBV4-2 and TRBJ2-2; D gene unclear. V was clipped by 0 bases and J by 5 bases, with 4 bases between them. The CDR3 runs to 13 residues. CDR1 and CDR2 from the germline V gene are LGHNA and YNFKEQ. The CDR3 sequence is CASSQDRTGELFF. In nucleotides, the CDR3 is TGTGCCAGCAGCCAAGACAGGACCGGGGAGCTGTTTTTT.

This clonotype was counted ten times or more. The V gene is TRBV3-1, the J gene TRBJ2-4; D remains ambiguous. V lost 1 base to trimming and J lost 1 base, with 11 bases between them. Per the germline V gene, CDR1 is LGHDT and CDR2 is YNNKEL (reference sequence). The length of the CDR3 is 16 residues. CDR3: CASSQADFTAKNIQYF. CDR3 DNA: TGTGCCAGCAGCCAAGCCGACTTCACGGCCAAAAACATTCAGTACTTC.

The chain combines TRBV6-2 or TRBV6-3 with TRBJ2-5; D tentatively reads TRBD1 or TRBD2 (5 bases each). The CDR3 has 17 residues. CDR1 is MNHEY and CDR2 is SVGEGT in the germline V gene. V lost 6 bases to trimming and J lost 5 bases, with 25 bases between them. CDR3 sequence: CASSHGGGLPGRETQYF. The CDR3 DNA is TGTGCCAGCAGCCATGGGGGTGGACTCCCAGGCAGGGAGACCCAGTACTTC.

This clonotype was seen at least ten times. The DNA for the CDR3 is TGTGCCAGCAGCCCGTTGGCAGCGGGAGAGGGCACAGATACGCAGTATTTT. Protein sequence: CASSPLAAGEGTDTQYF. V gene TRBV4-2 combines with J gene TRBJ2-3, with TRBD2 identical over 8 bases. Germline assignment: CDR1 LGHNA and CDR2 YNFKEQ. Trimming removed 4 bases from V and 1 base from J; junction bases left unmatched: 10. The CDR3 extends over 17 amino acids.

This clonotype was detected ten times or more. The chain recombines TRBV4-1 with TRBJ1-2; maybe TRBD1 (5 bases). Germline V gene sequence: CDR1 MGHRA, CDR2 YSYEKL. Trimming took off 1 base at V and 3 bases at J, with 21 bases between the two ends. The CDR3 totals 18 residues. CDR3 protein: CASSQAQEIILGDYGYTF. The CDR3 nucleotides read TGCGCCAGCAGCCAAGCACAGGAGATTATACTTGGGGACTATGGCTACACCTTC.

This clonotype was counted between two and nine times. The chain links TRBV19 to TRBJ2-1; no reliable D call. Looked up from germline, CDR1 is LNHDA and CDR2 is SQIVND (reference sequence). Deletions cut 7 bases from V and 0 bases from J, with 10 bases between. CDR3 length: 14 amino acids. The CDR3 reads CASTLTSSYNEQFF. The DNA of the CDR3 is TGTGCCAGTACTCTGACGAGCTCCTACAATGAGCAGTTCTTC.

In this sample, this clonotype turned up a few times. The chain combines TRBV3-1 with TRBJ1-1, with D perhaps matching TRBD1 (5 bases). V was cut by 0 bases and J by 0 bases, with 17 bases left in between. Germline CDR1 LGHDT, CDR2 YNNKEL (reference sequence). CDR3 length: 18 amino acids. The CDR3 is CASSQDHLGPTLNTEAFF. The CDR3 region has the DNA TGTGCCAGCAGCCAAGATCATCTGGGGCCAACATTGAACACTGAAGCTTTCTTT.

This clonotype was seen just once. V usage is TRBV9 and J usage is TRBJ2-3; 8 nucleotides agree with TRBD1. Germline V gene sequence: CDR1 SGDLS, CDR2 YYNGEE. The CDR3 extends over 16 amino acids. The V and J ends lost 6 bases and 0 bases, in that order; junction bases with no gene match: 9. CDR3 region: CASTAGGGCSTDTQYF. DNA of the CDR3: TGTGCCAGCACCGCAGGGGGCGGGTGCAGCACAGATACGCAGTATTTT.

This clonotype was seen repeatedly, ten times or more. The V call is TRBV6-1, the J call TRBJ2-2; 9 bases agree with TRBD2. The germline V gene encodes CDR1 MNHNS and CDR2 SASEGT. The CDR3 spans 17 residues. V was pared by 3 bases and J by 6 bases, with 11 bases of the junction left unmatched. The CDR3 region is CASSDLSGRIGAGELFF. Here the CDR3 DNA reads TGTGCCAGCAGTGATCTTAGCGGGAGAATCGGAGCCGGGGAGCTGTTTTTT.

Judged by abundance, this clonotype is medium-sized. This chain joins TRBV7-9 and TRBJ2-7, with D possibly called TRBD1 or TRBD2 (5 bases each). The CDR3 extends over 17 amino acids. V lost 5 bases, J lost 4 bases, and 24 bases lay in between. Germline assignment: CDR1 SEHNR and CDR2 FQNEAQ (reference sequence). This CDR3 reads CASSPTGGDPQRYEQYF. DNA for the CDR3: TGTGCCAGCAGCCCCACGGGTGGGGACCCTCAGCGGTACGAGCAGTACTTC.

The V gene is TRBV27, the J gene TRBJ2-3; 8 bases match TRBD1. Losses at the gene ends were 4 bases for V and 5 bases for J; bases not matched to a gene: 20. The CDR3 consists of 19 residues. In germline, CDR1 is MNHEY, CDR2 SMNVEV (reference sequence). The DNA of the CDR3 is TGTGCCAGCAGTTACCCCAGGGGGCCCAGGGGCGCGTCGTTAGATACGCAGTATTTT. Encoded protein: CASSYPRGPRGASLDTQYF.

This clonotype showed up just a few times. CDR3 protein: CSGAGTSGSSYNEQFF. The CDR3, as DNA: TGCAGCGGTGCAGGAACTAGCGGGAGCTCCTACAATGAGCAGTTCTTC. The rearrangement uses TRBV29-1 and TRBJ2-1, with 11 bases fitting TRBD2. The V gene's germline CDR1 is SQVTM and CDR2 ANQGSEA. The CDR3 spans 16 residues. The V gene end was trimmed by 7 bases and the J gene end by 0 bases; junction bases not matched to a gene: 8.

The chain couples TRBV11-2 to TRBJ2-6; TRBD1 or TRBD2 may be the D gene (5 bases each). Germline CDR1 and CDR2: SGHAT and FQNNGV. The CDR3 runs 18 residues. V shed 0 bases and J shed 2 bases, with 14 bases lying between them. In DNA form, the CDR3 reads TGTGCCAGCAGCTTAGATCCCAGCCCGGGGCCTGGGGCCAACGTCCTGACTTTC. Translating it yields CASSLDPSPGPGANVLTF.